This entry lists 31 T cell receptor beta chains sequenced from one sample in a study of cytomegalovirus exposure and HLA in healthy donors. PCR was performed using 60 Vbeta and 13 Jbeta primers. TCRdb's table, derived via immunoSEQ multiplex PCR, lists solely in-frame clones and lacks some. The sample holds hundreds of thousands of clones; 82% are singletons and the top ten take 0.58%. Sequencing was performed on PBMCs. The receptors stem from a woman aged 35 to 49 in good health and CMV-seronegative.

The chain joins TRBV5-1 to TRBJ2-7; 9 bases align to TRBD1. Germline CDR1 and CDR2: SGHRS and YFSETQ. V was pared by 1 base and J by 2 bases, with 7 bases of the junction left unmatched. The CDR3 sequence is 16 residues long. The CDR3 nucleotides are TGCGCCAGCAGCTTGTCCCAGACAGGGGGACCCTACGAGCAGTACTTC. This translates into CASSLSQTGGPYEQYF.

The gene calls are TRBV5-1 and TRBJ2-7; 7 bases align to TRBD1. V shed 6 bases and J 6 bases; nucleotides not matched to a gene: 9. The CDR3 runs to 13 residues. Looked up from germline, CDR1 is SGHRS and CDR2 is YFSETQ. The CDR3 loop reads CASTAGTATEQYF. CDR3 in DNA: TGCGCCAGCACCGCCGGGACAGCCACCGAGCAGTACTTC.

V is TRBV5-1 and J is TRBJ1-1; D gene uncertain. V lost 0 bases and J lost 6, with 12 bases in between. The CDR3 sequence is 14 residues long. CDR1 is SGHRS, CDR2 YFSETQ, per germline. The chain's CDR3 is CASSLGGGGAEAFF. As DNA, the CDR3 is TGCGCCAGCAGCTTGGGTGGAGGTGGGGCTGAAGCTTTCTTT. The full variable domain, in which reference TRBV5-1 and TRBJ1-1 provide the parts outside the CDR3, is KAGVTQTPRYLIKTRGQQVTLSCSPISGHRSVSWYQQTPGQGLQFLFEYFSETQRNKGNFPGRFSGRQFSNSRSEMNVSTLELGDSALYLCASSLGGGGAEAFFGQGTRLTVV.

The V call is TRBV9, the J call TRBJ2-7, with D tentatively TRBD1 (5 bases). CDR3 length: 12 amino acids. V was trimmed by 1 base and J by 5 bases, leaving 7 bases between them. Germline lookup yields CDR1 SGDLS and CDR2 YYNGEE. CDR3 DNA sequence: TGTGCCAGCAGCGTATCAGGGCACGAGCAGTACTTC. As protein: CASSVSGHEQYF.

The chain joins TRBV6-5 to TRBJ2-7; D is perhaps TRBD1 (5 bases). This CDR3 has 13 residues. V dropped 0 bases and J dropped 6 bases, with 9 bases sitting between them. The germline V gene has CDR1 MNHEY and CDR2 SVGAGI. CDR3 sequence: CASSYSRRGEQYF. The CDR3 DNA sequence: TGTGCCAGCAGTTACTCGAGAAGGGGCGAGCAGTACTTC.

This chain links TRBV7-4 with TRBJ2-7; no definite D call. V lost 5 bases and J 6 bases, leaving 29 bases between the germline ends. Germline V gives CDR1 SGHVT, CDR2 SQSDAQ. The length of the CDR3 is 18 residues. The CDR3 protein is CASSPMCVLKIRFCEQYF. The CDR3 nucleotides read TGTGCCAGCAGCCCAATGTGCGTACTAAAAATTAGATTTTGCGAGCAGTACTTC.

The gene calls are TRBV18 and TRBJ1-2; TRBD1 might be the D (6 bases). Per germline, CDR1 KGHSH and CDR2 LQKENI. The CDR3 runs 13 residues. V shed 10 bases and J shed 2 bases, with 14 bases lying between them. CDR3 in DNA: TGTGCCACCCAAACCGACAGGAACTATGGCTACACCTTC. It specifies CATQTDRNYGYTF.

This clone was picked up one time. V is TRBV10-3 and J is TRBJ1-5; 7 bases are shared with TRBD1. Germline lookup yields CDR1 ENHRY and CDR2 SYGVKD. V shed 3 bases and J 2 bases; nucleotides not matched to a gene: 7. This CDR3 is 16 amino acids long. Here the CDR3 reads CAISEAAGGGNQPQHF. The CDR3, as DNA: TGTGCCATCAGTGAAGCGGCAGGGGGTGGCAATCAGCCCCAGCATTTT.

J is TRBJ2-1 and V is TRBV30, with 8 bases aligning to TRBD1. In germline, CDR1 is GTSNPN, CDR2 SVGIG (reference sequence). The CDR3 is 12 residues long. J was trimmed by 10 bases and V by 4 bases; bases with no gene match: 6. In nucleotides, the CDR3 is TGTGCCTGGACGCCAGGGGGCTTCGAGCAGTTCTTC. This codes for CAWTPGGFEQFF. The full variable domain, rest sourced from reference TRBV30 and TRBJ2-1, is SQTIHQWPATLVQPVGSPLSLECTVEGTSNPNLYWYRQAAGRGLQLLFYSVGIGQISSEVPQNLSASRPQDRQFILSSKKLLLSDSGFYLCAWTPGGFEQFFGPGTRLTVL.

V and J are TRBV30 and TRBJ2-2; D remains unclear. CDR1 and CDR2 from the germline V gene are GTSNPN and SVGIG (reference sequence). The CDR3 loop spans 11 amino acids. V was shortened by 5 bases and J by 4 bases, with 5 bases between the two germline ends. CDR3 sequence: CAWDTTGELFF. The CDR3 coding sequence is TGTGCCTGGGACACCACCGGGGAGCTGTTTTTT. Full variable domain (missing parts from reference TRBV30 and TRBJ2-2): SQTIHQWPATLVQPVGSPLSLECTVEGTSNPNLYWYRQAAGRGLQLLFYSVGIGQISSEVPQNLSASRPQDRQFILSSKKLLLSDSGFYLCAWDTTGELFFGEGSRLTVL.

The rearrangement links TRBV6-1 to TRBJ1-2, with a weak D call TRBD1 (6 bases). CDR1 is MNHNS, CDR2 SASEGT, per germline. The CDR3 length is 13 residues. V dropped 2 bases and J dropped 7 bases, with 11 bases sitting between them. This chain's CDR3 is CASSERTVFGYTF. In DNA form, the CDR3 reads TGTGCCAGCAGTGAACGGACAGTCTTTGGCTACACCTTC.

This chain links TRBV6-1 with TRBJ2-5; D may be TRBD1 (6 bases). CDR1 and CDR2 (germline): MNHNS, SASEGT. The CDR3 is made up of 13 amino acids. The ends were cut back, 2 bases at V and 6 bases at J, with 10 bases in the middle. The CDR3 DNA reads as TGTGCCAGCAGTGAACACAGGGAGAAGACCCAGTACTTC. Translated: CASSEHREKTQYF.

There are many counts of this clone. V is TRBV10-3 and J is TRBJ1-5; TRBD1 aligns across 7 bases. Germline CDR1 and CDR2: ENHRY and SYGVKD. This CDR3 comprises 15 residues. After removal of 10 bases from V and 0 bases from J, the junction contained 9 bases not matched to a gene. CDR3 in DNA: TGTGCCACCACTGGGGACAGATTTAGCAATCAGCCCCAGCATTTT. It encodes CATTGDRFSNQPQHF.

This chain uses TRBV9 with TRBJ2-7; 7 bases align to TRBD2. J gave up 3 bases and V 2 bases, and 11 bases lay outside the gene matches. The CDR3 extends over 16 amino acids. Germline assignment: CDR1 SGDLS and CDR2 YYNGEE. CDR3 in DNA: TGTGCCAGCAGCGTGGCCGGGACTACATCCGTCTACGAGCAGTACTTC. It specifies CASSVAGTTSVYEQYF.

The chain's CDR3 is CASSQGQGRYNEQFF. In DNA, the CDR3 is TGTGCCAGCAGTCAGGGACAGGGGAGGTACAATGAGCAGTTCTTC. J is TRBJ2-1 and V is TRBV27; 10 nucleotides line up with TRBD1. V dropped 5 bases and J dropped 4; count of bases not matched to a gene: 5. This CDR3 is 15 amino acids long. CDR1 is MNHEY and CDR2 is SMNVEV in the germline V gene (reference sequence).

The V call is TRBV28, the J call TRBJ1-5; TRBD1 aligns across 8 bases. The CDR3 covers 15 residues. J lost 6 bases, V lost 5 bases, and 9 bases had no gene match. From germline, CDR1 is MDHEN and CDR2 SYDVKM. CDR3 DNA sequence: TGTGCCAGCAGTCGTGCTCAGGGGGCGATTCAGCCCCAGCATTTT. Translated: CASSRAQGAIQPQHF. Full variable domain (outside the CDR3, taken from reference TRBV28 and TRBJ1-5): DVKVTQSSRYLVKRTGEKVFLECVQDMDHENMFWYRQDPGLGLRLIYFSYDVKMKEKGDIPEGYSVSREKKERFSLILESASTNQTSMYLCASSRAQGAIQPQHFGDGTRLSIL.

The chain couples TRBV2 to TRBJ1-5; D call uncertain. V dropped 8 bases and J dropped 2 bases, with 10 bases sitting between them. Germline V gene data show CDR1 as SNHLY and CDR2 as FYNNEI. The CDR3 consists of 13 residues. The CDR3 loop reads CASGGSGNQPQHF. The CDR3 bases are TGTGCCAGCGGAGGGAGTGGCAATCAGCCCCAGCATTTT. The full variable domain, completed using reference TRBV2 and TRBJ1-5, is EPEVTQTPSHQVTQMGQEVILRCVPISNHLYFYWYRQILGQKVEFLVSFYNNEISEKSEIFDDQFSVERPDGSNFTLKIRSTKLEDSAMYFCASGGSGNQPQHFGDGTRLSIL.

The J gene is TRBJ2-1, the V gene TRBV9; D is perhaps TRBD1 (6 bases). Looked up from germline, CDR1 is SGDLS and CDR2 is YYNGEE. This CDR3 spans 16 amino acids. V shed 4 bases and J shed 0 bases, with 14 bases lying between them. The CDR3 sequence: CASSPTGSSSYNEQFF. For the CDR3, the DNA is TGTGCCAGCAGCCCTACAGGGAGTTCCTCCTACAATGAGCAGTTCTTC.

V usage is TRBV11-2 and J usage is TRBJ2-1, with 8 bases identical to TRBD2. The CDR3 covers 14 residues. The V gene's germline CDR1 is SGHAT and CDR2 FQNNGV. Trimming removed 0 bases from V and 8 bases from J; junction bases left unmatched: 3. The CDR3 is CASSLDGSGDEQFF. The CDR3 DNA follows: TGTGCCAGCAGCTTAGATGGTAGCGGGGATGAGCAGTTCTTC.

CDR3 DNA sequence: TGTGCCATCTCCGGGAGGAGACAGGGGTTAAATGAGCAGTTCTTC. Amino acid sequence: CAISGRRQGLNEQFF. The chain has TRBV7-2 and TRBJ2-1; D perhaps matches TRBD1 (8 bases). V was trimmed by 10 bases and J by 7 bases, leaving 23 bases between them. CDR3 length: 15 residues. Germline V CDR1 and CDR2: SGHTA, FQGNSA.

The V gene is TRBV2, the J gene TRBJ1-5, with 8 bases matching TRBD1. CDR1 and CDR2 from the germline V gene are SNHLY and FYNNEI. This CDR3 contains 15 residues. The V gene end was trimmed by 6 bases and the J gene end by 3 bases; junction bases not matched to a gene: 7. The CDR3 spells CASRQDREPNQPQHF. The CDR3 nucleotides are TGTGCCAGCAGACAGGACAGGGAACCCAATCAGCCCCAGCATTTT.

The CDR3 loop reads CASSLGGAGAYNEQFF. The CDR3 nucleotides are TGTGCCAGTAGCCTTGGGGGGGCCGGGGCCTACAATGAGCAGTTCTTC. This sequence joins TRBV19 and TRBJ2-1, with a tentative D call TRBD2 (7 bases). Germline CDR1 reads LNHDA; CDR2 reads SQIVND (reference sequence). Trimming removed 6 bases at V and 2 bases at J, with 17 bases between. This CDR3 region has 16 residues.

This clone was detected only a few times. The genes are TRBV5-1 and TRBJ1-5; D may be TRBD1 (6 bases). Trimming pared 0 bases from V and 0 bases from J, leaving 7 bases between. This CDR3 region has 15 residues. Germline V gives CDR1 SGHRS, CDR2 YFSETQ. CDR3 nucleotides: TGCGCCAGCAGCTTGGGGACAGCTAGCAATCAGCCCCAGCATTTT. It specifies CASSLGTASNQPQHF. Variable domain in full (rest from reference TRBV5-1 and TRBJ1-5): KAGVTQTPRYLIKTRGQQVTLSCSPISGHRSVSWYQQTPGQGLQFLFEYFSETQRNKGNFPGRFSGRQFSNSRSEMNVSTLELGDSALYLCASSLGTASNQPQHFGDGTRLSIL.

This rearrangement joins TRBV19 to TRBJ2-1, with 7 nucleotides matching TRBD1. Per germline, CDR1 LNHDA and CDR2 SQIVND (reference sequence). CDR3 size: 13 residues. J was trimmed by 10 bases and V by 6 bases; bases with no gene match: 9. The CDR3 loop is CASRAGTVDEQFF. CDR3 DNA: TGTGCCAGTAGAGCCGGGACAGTTGACGAGCAGTTCTTC. The full variable domain, its missing parts supplied by reference TRBV19 and TRBJ2-1, is DGGITQSPKYLFRKEGQNVTLSCEQNLNHDAMYWYRQDPGQGLRLIYYSQIVNDFQKGDIAEGYSVSREKKESFPLTVTSAQKNPTAFYLCASRAGTVDEQFFGPGTRLTVL.

The rearrangement joins TRBV7-9 to TRBJ1-2, with D maybe TRBD1 (5 bases). The CDR3 has 15 residues. Germline lookup yields CDR1 SEHNR and CDR2 FQNEAQ (reference sequence). Trimming cost V 5 bases and J 2 bases, with 15 bases left between them. The CDR3 loop is CASSPGQARNYGYTF. The CDR3 bases are TGTGCCAGCAGCCCAGGGCAGGCCAGGAACTATGGCTACACCTTC.

This chain uses TRBV5-4 with TRBJ2-5; 10 bases line up with TRBD1. This CDR3 spans 14 amino acids. The V gene end was trimmed by 4 bases and the J gene end by 5 bases; junction bases not matched to a gene: 5. Per germline, CDR1 SGHNT and CDR2 YYREEE (reference sequence). The CDR3 DNA follows: TGTGCCAGCAGCAGAGACAGGGGGCTGGAGACCCAGTACTTC. As protein: CASSRDRGLETQYF.

This clone was observed a few times. The chain combines TRBV4-2 with TRBJ1-4; D gene ambiguous. The V and J ends lost 3 bases and 9 bases respectively, with 8 bases between them. This CDR3 region has 12 residues. In germline, CDR1 is LGHNA, CDR2 YNFKEQ. CDR3 loop: CASSQEEQKLFF. The CDR3 region has the DNA TGTGCCAGCAGCCAGGAGGAACAAAAACTGTTTTTT.

This chain joins TRBV5-5 and TRBJ2-3; a possible D gene is TRBD1 (5 bases). The V gene lost 1 base and the J gene lost 6 bases, with 9 bases spanning the gap. Per the germline V gene, CDR1 is SGHKS and CDR2 is YYEKEE (reference sequence). The CDR3 runs 13 residues. The DNA of the CDR3 is TGTGCCAGCAGCTTGACAGGTGGTGATACGCAGTATTTT. This encodes CASSLTGGDTQYF.

The chain is built from TRBV30 and TRBJ1-1; 8 bases line up with TRBD1. V was pared by 2 bases and J by 6 bases, with 8 bases of the junction left unmatched. Germline values: CDR1 GTSNPN, CDR2 SVGIG (reference sequence). This CDR3 spans 14 amino acids. CDR3 sequence (DNA): TGTGCCTGGAGTACAGGACAGGGCCTCGCTGAAGCTTTCTTT. Its translation: CAWSTGQGLAEAFF.

The rearrangement links TRBV6-5 to TRBJ2-5; D unclear. The V and J ends lost 0 bases and 1 base respectively, with 6 bases between them. Germline CDR1 is MNHEY and CDR2 is SVGAGI. This CDR3 has 14 residues. In nucleotides, the CDR3 is TGTGCCAGCAGTTACTCTCCCTCCCAAGAGACCCAGTACTTC. Translation: CASSYSPSQETQYF.

The chain recombines TRBV11-2 with TRBJ1-1, with a weak D call TRBD1 (6 bases). Germline V gene data show CDR1 as SGHAT and CDR2 as FQNNGV. This CDR3 contains 11 residues. Trimming shortened V by 2 bases and J by 9 bases, and 7 bases separated the two germline ends. This chain's CDR3 is CASSLTGQAFF. The CDR3 DNA is TGTGCCAGCAGCTTAACAGGGCAAGCTTTCTTT.